This record covers a single TCR beta chain. Method: immunoSEQ multiplex PCR; TCRdb's copy keeps in-frame clones and lacks some. Of a few hundred thousand clones detected, roughly 87% appear once; the ten largest clones hold more than 1%. This sample was taken from a study of blood T cell repertoires in COVID-19. Study-level information: In each case, the material was cDNA or gDNA derived from T cells, B-cell-depleted T cells, or PBMCs.

Trimming took off 2 bases at V and 7 bases at J, with 11 bases between the two ends. Germline V lookup: CDR1 MDHEN, CDR2 SYDVKM. The CDR3 spans 13 residues. Clinical history as reported by participants underpinned cohort assignment. What the recovered Cohort 3 donors had was two negative PCRs, clearance, or symptom resolution. This chain connects TRBV28 to TRBJ1-1; D remains ambiguous. The source material was PBMCs or T cells enriched from blood (not recorded which). This clonotype was obtained from a woman younger than 45 who had recovered from COVID-19. CDR3 sequence (DNA): TGTGCCAGCAGTTTAATCCCCTCGGGTGAAGCTTTCTTT. As protein: CASSLIPSGEAFF.